The entry that follows covers one TCR beta chain sequence. The antigen remains unidentified. Each CDR3 protein gets one entry after TCRdb re-called the 5' RACE reads with MiXCR. In the table there are 250,000 to 300,000 distinct CDR3 sequences, 10% to 15% of which are singletons. The record originates from a study of T cells after yellow fever vaccination. Overall study results and limits: There was a possibility that FACS-sorted repertoires contained abundant clonotypes contaminating from the bulk population.

CDR1 is DFQATT, CDR2 SNEGSKA, per germline (reference sequence). This CDR3 region has 14 residues. Trimming took 6 bases from V and 3 from J; bases not matched to a gene: 9. Sample: CD4+ T cells sorted from PBMCs, taken 45 days after the yellow fever booster vaccination. The sequence was collected from a man in his thirties or forties who received the YFV17D yellow fever vaccine. The rearrangement links TRBV20-1 to TRBJ2-7, with TRBD2 matching 9 bases. This CDR3 reads CSAPTSGPIYEQYF. The CDR3 nucleotides read TGCAGTGCGCCCACTAGCGGGCCGATCTACGAGCAGTACTTC.